This T cell receptor beta chain was recovered during a study of blood T cell repertoires in COVID-19. Study at large: Material from acute and convalescent COVID-19 was sourced from the United States, Italy and Spain. Nucleic acid was either cDNA or gDNA, and it came from T cells, B-cell-depleted T cells, or PBMCs.

Recruited during active infection, patients (from Seattle) were subsequently followed longitudinally. CDR1 is KGHSH, CDR2 LQKENI, per germline. This CDR3 is 13 amino acids long. Trimming took off 3 bases at V and 2 bases at J, with 6 bases between the two ends. Produced via immunoSEQ multiplex PCR; TCRdb's table is partial and in-frame only. The sample contains roughly 240,000 clones, about 84% of which appear only once. Material for sequencing was peripheral blood. This receptor was identified in a woman older than 75 with COVID-19, enrolled during active disease. The V and J genes are TRBV18 and TRBJ2-3; D uncertain. Here the CDR3 reads CASSPQNTDTQYF. The CDR3 region has the DNA TGTGCCAGCTCACCTCAGAACACAGATACGCAGTATTTT.